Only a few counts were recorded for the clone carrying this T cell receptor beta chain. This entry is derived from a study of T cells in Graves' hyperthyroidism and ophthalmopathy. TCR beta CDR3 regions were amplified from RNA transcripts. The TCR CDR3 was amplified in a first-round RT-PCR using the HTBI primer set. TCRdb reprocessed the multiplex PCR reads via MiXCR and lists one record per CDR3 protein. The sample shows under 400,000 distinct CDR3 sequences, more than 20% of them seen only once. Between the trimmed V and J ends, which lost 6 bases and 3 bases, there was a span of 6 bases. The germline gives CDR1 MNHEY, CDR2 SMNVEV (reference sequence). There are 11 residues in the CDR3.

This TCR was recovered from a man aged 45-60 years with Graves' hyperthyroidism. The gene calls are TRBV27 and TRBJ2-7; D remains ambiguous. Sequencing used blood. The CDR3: CASRSGYEQYF. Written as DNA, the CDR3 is TGTGCCAGCAGGTCAGGCTACGAGCAGTACTTC.